This T cell receptor delta chain was found in a study of DNA immune sequencing with unique molecular identifiers. Looking at the study overall: Genomic DNA came from γδ T cells magnetically enriched from buffy coats.

This clone has only a few counts. The amino acid sequence in TCRdb belongs to a much larger clone and departs from this DNA's translation at residue 11, likely a sequencing read error; the sequence shown is translated from the DNA. V shed 3 bases and J 4 bases; nucleotides not matched to a gene: 10. Germline V gives CDR1 GEAIGNYY, CDR2 EKD. The CDR3 is 16 amino acids. Primers for all 8 TRDV and 4 TRDJ genes amplified genomic DNA in 32-plex. Adapter PCR followed approximately 3 barcoding PCR cycles that attached a 12-nucleotide UMI. TCRdb re-called the multiplex PCR reads through CATT. This sample has about 2,500 delta-chain clones, with approximately 14% found just once.

The sequenced sample was gamma-delta T cells from PBMCs. The sequence was obtained from a human donor in good health. The chain is built from TRDV2 and TRDJ1; 10 bases line up with TRDD3. The DNA for the CDR3 is TGTGCCTGTGACGGAATGGGGGATACTAAGGACGATAAACTCATCTTT. Protein product: CACDGMGDTKDDKLIF.